These T cell receptor beta chains were read from a single sample in a study of blood T cell repertoires in COVID-19. Some clones are missing from TCRdb's copy, which holds only in-frame ones; the method was immunoSEQ multiplex PCR. The data contain about 200,000 clones, over 70% of them singletons. The sequenced sample consisted of peripheral blood. The receptors were sampled from a woman aged 45-65 years with acute or convalescent COVID-19. The CDR3 runs from the conserved cysteine through the conserved F or W. The order of the fields is D gene, J gene, V gene, clone size, CDR3 DNA, CDR3 protein. The D gene is left open where the match is weak. Size tells how often a clone was seen (once, few, many) or the class of an expanded clone, and some rows leave it out.

NA,TRBJ2-5,TRBV4-2,NA,TGTGCCAGCAGCCAAGGTCCCGGGGCGGGAAGGCAAGAGACCCAGTACTTC,CASSQGPGAGRQETQYF
NA,TRBJ2-3,TRBV10-1,NA,TGCGCCAGCAGTGATGGGGCCTCGTGGGTTGCAGATACGCAGTATTTT,CASSDGASWVADTQYF
TRBD2,TRBJ2-1,TRBV24-1,NA,TGTGCCACCAGTTCCAGGACTAGCGGGCGAAATGAGCAGTTCTTC,CATSSRTSGRNEQFF
TRBD1,TRBJ2-7,TRBV10-3,few,TGTGCCATCAGTGAGTCGGCGGGACAGGGGGACTACGAGCAGTACTTC,CAISESAGQGDYEQYF
NA,TRBJ2-5,TRBV12-3/TRBV12-4,NA,TGTGCCAGCAGTCCGCGACTCGAGACCCAGTACTTC,CASSPRLETQYF
NA,TRBJ2-1,TRBV5-4,NA,TGTGCCAGCAGCTTGGCTTACTCACACGGAGAAAATGAGCAGTTCTTC,CASSLAYSHGENEQFF
TRBD1,TRBJ2-3,TRBV7-8,NA,TGTGCCAGCAGCCCGACACGGGACAGGACAGATACGCAGTATTTT,CASSPTRDRTDTQYF
NA,TRBJ1-2,TRBV11-2,NA,TGTGCCAGCAGCGGAGGACGCTATGGCTACACCTTC,CASSGGRYGYTF
NA,TRBJ2-1,TRBV7-2,NA,TGTGCCAGCAGTTTAGACTACCCCTCCTACAATGAGCAGTTCTTC,CASSLDYPSYNEQFF
TRBD1,TRBJ2-5,TRBV10-2,many,TGCGCCAGCAGTTGGGACAGACAAGAGACCCAGTACTTC,CASSWDRQETQYF
TRBD2,TRBJ2-2,TRBV19,few,TGTGCCACCACCGGGAGGGAGGCCGGGGAGCTGTTTTTT,CATTGREAGELFF
NA,TRBJ2-1,TRBV5-6,NA,TGTGCCAGCAGCTTGGGCCGGGAGCAGTTCTTC,CASSLGREQFF
NA,TRBJ2-7,TRBV5-4,NA,TGTGCCAGCAGCCCAAACAGGGGGGGCGAGCAGTACTTC,CASSPNRGGEQYF
NA,TRBJ2-2,TRBV18,NA,TGTGCCAGCTCACCGATTAGCGGACCCACCGGGGAGCTGTTTTTT,CASSPISGPTGELFF
TRBD1,TRBJ2-1,TRBV7-9,NA,TGTGCCAGCGGCGCCCCCCTTACAGGGGAATATTACAATGAGCAGTTCTTC,CASGAPLTGEYYNEQFF
TRBD1,TRBJ1-6,TRBV28,once,TGTGCCGGGCAGATCGGGACAGGGATGGGTTCACCCCTCCACTTT,CAGQIGTGMGSPLHF
NA,TRBJ2-3,TRBV11-3,NA,TGTGCCAGCAGCTTAGGACGAGCGACAGATACGCAGTATTTT,CASSLGRATDTQYF
NA,TRBJ1-5,TRBV6-1,NA,TGTGCCAGCAGTGAGGGTCAGGTTGGCAATCAGCCCCAGCATTTT,CASSEGQVGNQPQHF
TRBD2,TRBJ2-3,TRBV4-2,NA,TGTGCCAGCAGTCCCGGGACTAGCGGGGGCACAGATACGCAGTATTTT,CASSPGTSGGTDTQYF
NA,TRBJ1-1,TRBV24-1,NA,TGTGCCACCAGTGAAGGCCCCTCCAGGACTGAAGCTTTCTTT,CATSEGPSRTEAFF
TRBD2,TRBJ2-1,TRBV4-2,NA,TGTGCCAGCAGCCAAGCCCAGACTAGCGGGGGAGAAAATGAGCAGTTCTTC,CASSQAQTSGGENEQFF
TRBD1,TRBJ1-6,TRBV2,once,TGTGCCAGCACAAGGGACAGCTCATATAATTCACCCCTCCACTTT,CASTRDSSYNSPLHF
NA,TRBJ2-3,TRBV5-1,few,TGCGCCAGCAGCTTGGTCCAGACTATGGGAGATACGCAGTATTTT,CASSLVQTMGDTQYF
TRBD2,TRBJ2-2,TRBV9,once,TGTGCCAGCAGCACCCGGTTAGCGGGGTACACCGGGGAGCTGTTTTTT,CASSTRLAGYTGELFF
TRBD1,TRBJ1-2,TRBV9,many,TGTGCCCCCCAAGGGCAGGGGGCCTATGGCTACACCTTC,CAPQGQGAYGYTF
TRBD1,TRBJ2-7,TRBV5-1,once,TGCGCCAGCAGCCCTACCGGGACAGGGACCGAGCAGTACTTC,CASSPTGTGTEQYF
NA,TRBJ2-1,TRBV30,NA,TGTGCCTGGAGTGTAGGGGGTGAAGAGCAGTTCTTC,CAWSVGGEEQFF